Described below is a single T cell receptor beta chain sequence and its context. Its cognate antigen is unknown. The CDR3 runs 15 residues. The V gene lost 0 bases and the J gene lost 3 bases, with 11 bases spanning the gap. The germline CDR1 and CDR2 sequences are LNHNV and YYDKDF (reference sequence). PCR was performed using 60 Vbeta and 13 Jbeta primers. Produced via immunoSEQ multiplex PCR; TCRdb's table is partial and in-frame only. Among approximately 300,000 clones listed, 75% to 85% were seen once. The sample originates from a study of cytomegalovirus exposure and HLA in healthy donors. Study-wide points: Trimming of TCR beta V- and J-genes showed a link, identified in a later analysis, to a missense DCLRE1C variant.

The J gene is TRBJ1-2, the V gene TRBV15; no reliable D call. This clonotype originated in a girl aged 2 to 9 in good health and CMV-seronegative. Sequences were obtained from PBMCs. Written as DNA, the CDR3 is TGTGCCACCAGCAGAGATCTGATGGAGTACTATGGCTACACCTTC. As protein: CATSRDLMEYYGYTF.